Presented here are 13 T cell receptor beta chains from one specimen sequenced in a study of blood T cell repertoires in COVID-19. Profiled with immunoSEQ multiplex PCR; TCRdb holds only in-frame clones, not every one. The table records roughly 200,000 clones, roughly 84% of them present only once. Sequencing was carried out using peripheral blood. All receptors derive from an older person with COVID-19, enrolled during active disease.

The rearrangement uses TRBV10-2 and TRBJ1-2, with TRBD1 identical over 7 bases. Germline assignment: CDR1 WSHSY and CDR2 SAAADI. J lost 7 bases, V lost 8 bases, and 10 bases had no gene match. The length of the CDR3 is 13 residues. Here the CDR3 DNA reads TGCGCCAGCGGAAGGGGGCGCTTCGGTGGCTACACCTTC. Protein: CASGRGRFGGYTF.

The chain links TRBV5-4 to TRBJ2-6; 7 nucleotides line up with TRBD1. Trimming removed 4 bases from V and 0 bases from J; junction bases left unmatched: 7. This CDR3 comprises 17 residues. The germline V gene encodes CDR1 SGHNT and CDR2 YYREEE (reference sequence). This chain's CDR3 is CASSRRDRSSGANVLTF. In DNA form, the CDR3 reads TGTGCCAGCAGCCGCCGGGACAGAAGCTCTGGGGCCAACGTCCTGACTTTC.

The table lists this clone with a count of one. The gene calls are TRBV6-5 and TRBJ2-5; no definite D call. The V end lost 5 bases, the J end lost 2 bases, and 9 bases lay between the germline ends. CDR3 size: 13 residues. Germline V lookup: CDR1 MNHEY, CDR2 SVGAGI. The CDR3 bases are TGTGCCAGCAGTCAGACATCACAAGAGACCCAGTACTTC. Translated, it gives CASSQTSQETQYF.

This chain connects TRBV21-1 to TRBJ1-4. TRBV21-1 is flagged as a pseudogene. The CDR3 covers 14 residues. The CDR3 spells CARMATLSAEKLFF. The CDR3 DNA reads TGTGCGAGGATGGCGACTCTAAGTGCGGAAAAACTGTTTTTT.

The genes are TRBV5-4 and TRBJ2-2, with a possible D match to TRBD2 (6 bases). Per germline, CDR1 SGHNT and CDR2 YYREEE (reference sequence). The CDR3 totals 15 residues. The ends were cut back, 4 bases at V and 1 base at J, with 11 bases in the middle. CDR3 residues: CASSPGLRNTGELFF. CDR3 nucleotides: TGTGCCAGCAGCCCGGGACTCCGGAACACCGGGGAGCTGTTTTTT.

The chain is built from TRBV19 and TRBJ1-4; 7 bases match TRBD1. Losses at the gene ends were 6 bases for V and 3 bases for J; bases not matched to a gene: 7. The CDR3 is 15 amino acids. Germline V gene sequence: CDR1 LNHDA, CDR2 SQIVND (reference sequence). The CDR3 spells CASRPYRGSNEKLFF. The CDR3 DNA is TGTGCCAGTAGACCCTACAGGGGATCTAATGAAAAACTGTTTTTT.

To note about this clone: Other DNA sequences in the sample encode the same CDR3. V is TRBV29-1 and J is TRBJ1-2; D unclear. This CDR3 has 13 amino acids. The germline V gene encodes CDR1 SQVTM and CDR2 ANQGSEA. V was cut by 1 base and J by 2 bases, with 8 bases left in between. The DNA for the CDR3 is TGCAGCGTTGAAGGGCGAGCGAACTATGGCTACACCTTC. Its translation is CSVEGRANYGYTF.

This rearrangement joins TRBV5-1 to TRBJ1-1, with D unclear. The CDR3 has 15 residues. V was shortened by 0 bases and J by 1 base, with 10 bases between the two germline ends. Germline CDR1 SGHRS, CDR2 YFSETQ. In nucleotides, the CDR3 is TGCGCCAGCAGCTTGGAGATGCAGAAGAACACTGAAGCTTTCTTT. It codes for CASSLEMQKNTEAFF.

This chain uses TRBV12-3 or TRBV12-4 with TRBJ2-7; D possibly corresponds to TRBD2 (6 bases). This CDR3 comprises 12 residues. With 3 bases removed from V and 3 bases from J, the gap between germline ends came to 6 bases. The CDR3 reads CASSLDYYEQYF. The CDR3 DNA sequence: TGTGCCAGCAGTTTGGACTACTACGAGCAGTACTTC.

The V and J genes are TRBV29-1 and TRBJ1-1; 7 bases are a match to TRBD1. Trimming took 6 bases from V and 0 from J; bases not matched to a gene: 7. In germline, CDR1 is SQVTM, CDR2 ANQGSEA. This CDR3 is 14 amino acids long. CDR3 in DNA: TGCAGCGTCGAAAGGGGGCCGGTGAACACTGAAGCTTTCTTT. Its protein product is CSVERGPVNTEAFF. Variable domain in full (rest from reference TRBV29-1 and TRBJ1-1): SAVISQKPSRDICQRGTSLTIQCQVDSQVTMMFWYRQQPGQSLTLIATANQGSEATYESGFVIDKFPISRPNLTFSTLTVSNMSPEDSSIYLCSVERGPVNTEAFFGQGTRLTVV.

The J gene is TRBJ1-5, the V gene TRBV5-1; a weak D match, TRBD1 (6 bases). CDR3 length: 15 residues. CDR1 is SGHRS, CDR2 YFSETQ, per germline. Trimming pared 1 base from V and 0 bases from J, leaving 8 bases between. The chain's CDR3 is CASSLTGNSNQPQHF. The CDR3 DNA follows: TGCGCCAGCAGCTTGACAGGGAATAGCAATCAGCCCCAGCATTTT.

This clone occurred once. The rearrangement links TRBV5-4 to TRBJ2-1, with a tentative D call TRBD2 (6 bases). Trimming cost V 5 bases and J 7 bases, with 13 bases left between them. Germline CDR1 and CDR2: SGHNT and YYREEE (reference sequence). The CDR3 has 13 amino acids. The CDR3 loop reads CASSGLTRNEQFF. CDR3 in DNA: TGTGCCAGCAGTGGACTAACACGGAATGAGCAGTTCTTC.

CDR3 residues: CASGGQDASGANVLTF. In DNA, the CDR3 is TGTGCCAGCGGGGGACAGGATGCCTCTGGGGCCAACGTCCTGACTTTC. V usage is TRBV28 and J usage is TRBJ2-6; the match to TRBD1 covers 8 bases. Germline V gene data show CDR1 as MDHEN and CDR2 as SYDVKM. The CDR3 covers 16 residues. V trimming: 8 bases; J trimming: 0 bases; junction bases outside the gene matches: 6.